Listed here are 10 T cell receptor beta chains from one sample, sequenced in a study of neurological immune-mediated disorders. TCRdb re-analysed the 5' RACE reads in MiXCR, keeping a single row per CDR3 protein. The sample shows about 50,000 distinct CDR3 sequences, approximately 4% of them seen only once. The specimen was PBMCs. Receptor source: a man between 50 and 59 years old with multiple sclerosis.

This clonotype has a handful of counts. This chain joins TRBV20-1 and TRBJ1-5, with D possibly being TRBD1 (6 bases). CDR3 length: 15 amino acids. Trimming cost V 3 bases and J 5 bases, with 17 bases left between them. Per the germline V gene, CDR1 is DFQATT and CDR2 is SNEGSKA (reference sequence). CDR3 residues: CSASSGGEGDQPQHF. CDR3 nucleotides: TGCAGTGCTAGTAGCGGGGGGGAGGGGGATCAGCCCCAGCATTTT.

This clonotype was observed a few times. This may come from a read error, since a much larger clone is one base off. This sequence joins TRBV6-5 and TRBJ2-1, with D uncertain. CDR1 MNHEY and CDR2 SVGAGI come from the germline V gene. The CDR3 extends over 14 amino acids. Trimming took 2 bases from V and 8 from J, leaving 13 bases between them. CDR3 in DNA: TGTGCCAGCAGTTACACCAAAGGGTGGGATGAGCAGTTCTTC. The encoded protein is CASSYTKGWDEQFF.

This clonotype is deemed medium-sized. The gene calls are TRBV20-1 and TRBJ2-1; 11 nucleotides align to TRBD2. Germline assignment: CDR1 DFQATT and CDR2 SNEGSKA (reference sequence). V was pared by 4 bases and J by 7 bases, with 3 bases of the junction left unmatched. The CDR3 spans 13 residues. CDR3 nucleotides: TGCAGTGCTATAGCGGGGGGGTGGAATGAGCAGTTCTTC. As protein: CSAIAGGWNEQFF.

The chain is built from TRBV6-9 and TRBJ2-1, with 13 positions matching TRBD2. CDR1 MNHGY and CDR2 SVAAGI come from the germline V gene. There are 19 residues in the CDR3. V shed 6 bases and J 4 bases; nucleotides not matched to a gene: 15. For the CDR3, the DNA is TGTGCCAGCAGCCAGACTAGCGGGAGGCTGACGAGAGGGTACAATGAGCAGTTCTTC. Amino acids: CASSQTSGRLTRGYNEQFF.

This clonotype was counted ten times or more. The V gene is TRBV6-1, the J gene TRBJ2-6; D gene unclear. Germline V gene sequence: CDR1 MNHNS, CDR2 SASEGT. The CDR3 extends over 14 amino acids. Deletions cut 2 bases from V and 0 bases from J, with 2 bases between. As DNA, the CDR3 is TGTGCCAGCAGTGAAAACTCTGGGGCCAACGTCCTGACTTTC. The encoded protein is CASSENSGANVLTF.

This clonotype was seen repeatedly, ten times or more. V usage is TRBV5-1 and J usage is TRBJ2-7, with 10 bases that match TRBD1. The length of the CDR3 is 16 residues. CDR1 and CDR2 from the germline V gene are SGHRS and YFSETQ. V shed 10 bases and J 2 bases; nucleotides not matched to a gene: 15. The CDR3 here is CASGTGDRVRTYEQYF. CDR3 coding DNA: TGCGCCTCTGGGACAGGGGATAGGGTTCGAACCTACGAGCAGTACTTC.

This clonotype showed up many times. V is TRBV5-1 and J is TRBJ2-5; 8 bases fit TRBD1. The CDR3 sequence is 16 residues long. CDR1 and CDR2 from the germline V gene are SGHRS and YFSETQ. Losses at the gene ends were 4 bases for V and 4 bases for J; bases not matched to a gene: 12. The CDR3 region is CASSVAGTGKGETQYF. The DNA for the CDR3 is TGCGCCAGCAGCGTGGCCGGGACAGGAAAGGGAGAGACCCAGTACTTC.

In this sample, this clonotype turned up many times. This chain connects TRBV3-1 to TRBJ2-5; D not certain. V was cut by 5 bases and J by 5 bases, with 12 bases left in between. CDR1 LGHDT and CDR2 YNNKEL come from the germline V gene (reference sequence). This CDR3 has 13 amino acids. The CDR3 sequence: CASSTLSSETQYF. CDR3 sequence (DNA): TGTGCCAGCAGCACTCTTTCATCTGAGACCCAGTACTTC.

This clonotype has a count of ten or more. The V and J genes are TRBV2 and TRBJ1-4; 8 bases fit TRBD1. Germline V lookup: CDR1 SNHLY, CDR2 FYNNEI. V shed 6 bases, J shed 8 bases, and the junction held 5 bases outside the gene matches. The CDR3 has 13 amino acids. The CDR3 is CASSDRGGEKLFF. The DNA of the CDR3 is TGTGCCAGCAGCGACAGGGGAGGGGAAAAACTGTTTTTT. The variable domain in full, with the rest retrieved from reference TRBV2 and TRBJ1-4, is EPEVTQTPSHQVTQMGQEVILRCVPISNHLYFYWYRQILGQKVEFLVSFYNNEISEKSEIFDDQFSVERPDGSNFTLKIRSTKLEDSAMYFCASSDRGGEKLFFGSGTQLSVL.

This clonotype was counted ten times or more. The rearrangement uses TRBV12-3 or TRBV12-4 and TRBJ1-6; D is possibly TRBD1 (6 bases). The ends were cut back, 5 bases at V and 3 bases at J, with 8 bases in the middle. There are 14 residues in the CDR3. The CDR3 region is CASSAQGYNSPLHF. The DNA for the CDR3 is TGTGCCAGCAGTGCACAGGGCTATAATTCACCCCTCCACTTT.